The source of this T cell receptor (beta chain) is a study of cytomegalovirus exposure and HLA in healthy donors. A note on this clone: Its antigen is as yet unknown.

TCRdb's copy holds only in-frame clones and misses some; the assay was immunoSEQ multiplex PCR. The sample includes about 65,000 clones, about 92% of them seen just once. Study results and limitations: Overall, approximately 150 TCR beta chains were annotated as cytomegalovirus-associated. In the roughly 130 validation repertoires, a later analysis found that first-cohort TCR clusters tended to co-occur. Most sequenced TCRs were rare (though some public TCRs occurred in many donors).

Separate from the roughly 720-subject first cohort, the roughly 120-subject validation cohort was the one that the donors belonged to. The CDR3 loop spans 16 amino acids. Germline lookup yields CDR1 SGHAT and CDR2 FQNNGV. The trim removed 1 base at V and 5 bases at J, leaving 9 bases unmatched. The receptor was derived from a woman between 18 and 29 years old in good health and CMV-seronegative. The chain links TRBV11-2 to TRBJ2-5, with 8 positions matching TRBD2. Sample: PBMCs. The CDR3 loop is CASSLVSGGARETQYF. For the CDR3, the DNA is TGTGCCAGCAGCTTAGTTTCCGGGGGGGCCAGGGAGACCCAGTACTTC.